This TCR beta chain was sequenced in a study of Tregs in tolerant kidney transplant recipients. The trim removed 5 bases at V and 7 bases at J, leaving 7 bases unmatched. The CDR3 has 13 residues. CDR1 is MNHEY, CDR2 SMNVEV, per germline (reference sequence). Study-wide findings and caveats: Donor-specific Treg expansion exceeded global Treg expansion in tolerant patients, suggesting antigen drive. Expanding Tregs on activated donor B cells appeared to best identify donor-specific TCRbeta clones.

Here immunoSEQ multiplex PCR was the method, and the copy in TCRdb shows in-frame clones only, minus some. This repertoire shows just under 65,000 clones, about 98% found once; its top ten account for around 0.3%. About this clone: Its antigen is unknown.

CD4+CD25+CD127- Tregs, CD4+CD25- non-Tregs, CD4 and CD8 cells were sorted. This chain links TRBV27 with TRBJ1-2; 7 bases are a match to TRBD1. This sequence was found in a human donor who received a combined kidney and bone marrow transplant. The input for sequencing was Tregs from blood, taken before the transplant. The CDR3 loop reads CASSIDRAVGYTF. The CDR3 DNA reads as TGTGCCAGCAGTATAGACAGGGCGGTTGGCTACACCTTC.